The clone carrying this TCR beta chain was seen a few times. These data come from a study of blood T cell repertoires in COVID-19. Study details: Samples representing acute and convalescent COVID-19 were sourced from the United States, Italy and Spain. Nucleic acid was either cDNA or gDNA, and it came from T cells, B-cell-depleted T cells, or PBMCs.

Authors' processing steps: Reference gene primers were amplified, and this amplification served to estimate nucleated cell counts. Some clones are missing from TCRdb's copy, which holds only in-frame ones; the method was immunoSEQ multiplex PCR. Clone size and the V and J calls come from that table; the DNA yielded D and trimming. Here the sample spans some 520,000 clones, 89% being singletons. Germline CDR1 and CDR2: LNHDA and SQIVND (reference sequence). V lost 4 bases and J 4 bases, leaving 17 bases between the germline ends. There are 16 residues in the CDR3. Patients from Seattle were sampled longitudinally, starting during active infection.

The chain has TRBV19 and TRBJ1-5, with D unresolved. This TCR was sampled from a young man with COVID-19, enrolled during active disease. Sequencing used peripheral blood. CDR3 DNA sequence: TGTGCCAGTAGTACGGCCAGTCGCGGCCGAAATCAGCCCCAGCATTTT. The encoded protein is CASSTASRGRNQPQHF.